This T cell receptor (beta chain) was captured in a study of shared clonotypes between healthy human individuals. CDR1 LNHDA and CDR2 SQIVND come from the germline V gene (reference sequence). J lost 4 bases, V lost 5 bases, and 5 bases had no gene match. The CDR3 consists of 14 residues. Method: immunoSEQ multiplex PCR; TCRdb's copy keeps in-frame clones and lacks some. This sample yields 2,500,000 or so clones, of which over 85% are seen a single time; more than 0.35% belongs to the top ten. Specimen: naive CD4+ T cells from PBMCs. Subset indicated: CD45RA+ positively selected. The chain joins TRBV19 to TRBJ2-1, with TRBD2 matching 7 bases. The TCR comes from a man between 18 and 29 years old in good health. Some clones in this sample may be carry-over from other donors' samples. The CDR3 spells CASSLADGYNEQFF. The DNA of the CDR3 is TGTGCCAGTAGTCTAGCGGACGGATACAATGAGCAGTTCTTC.